This entry is about one T cell receptor (beta chain). Study processing details: From reference gene primer amplification, estimates of nucleated cell counts were derived. Libraries were prepared by immunoSEQ multiplex PCR; TCRdb keeps only in-frame clonotypes and omits some of them. From that table come the V and J calls and clone size; the DNA was used to work out D and trimming. The sample has tens of thousands of clones, roughly nine tenths seen once. The data originate from a study of blood T cell repertoires in COVID-19. Overall study context: Acute-phase and convalescent COVID-19 samples originated in the United States, Italy and Spain. Sources were T cells, B-cell-depleted T cells, or PBMCs; the material itself was cDNA or gDNA.

V was cut by 6 bases and J by 2 bases, with 16 bases left in between. CDR1 SNHLY and CDR2 FYNNEI come from the germline V gene. There are 15 residues in the CDR3. Sample: peripheral blood. The V gene is TRBV2, the J gene TRBJ2-5; tentatively, D is TRBD2 (6 bases). The TCR was taken from a man in his 60s with acute or convalescent COVID-19. In nucleotides, the CDR3 is TGTGCCAGCAGCCTAGGTGGGGGGATACAAGAGACCCAGTACTTC. It specifies CASSLGGGIQETQYF.